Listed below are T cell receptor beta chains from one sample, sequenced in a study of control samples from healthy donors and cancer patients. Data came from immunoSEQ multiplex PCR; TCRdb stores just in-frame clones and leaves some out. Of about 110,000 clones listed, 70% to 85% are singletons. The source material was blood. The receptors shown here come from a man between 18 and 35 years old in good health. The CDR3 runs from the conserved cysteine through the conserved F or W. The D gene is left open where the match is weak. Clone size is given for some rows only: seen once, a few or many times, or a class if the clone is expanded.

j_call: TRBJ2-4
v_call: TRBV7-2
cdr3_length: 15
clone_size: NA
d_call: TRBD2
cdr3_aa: CASSTYLAGGNIQYF

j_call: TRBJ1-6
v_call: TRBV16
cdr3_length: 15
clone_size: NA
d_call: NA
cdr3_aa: CASSQFGGLYSPLHF

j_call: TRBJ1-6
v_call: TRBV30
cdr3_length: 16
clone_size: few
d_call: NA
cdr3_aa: CAWSVLSRQINSPLHF

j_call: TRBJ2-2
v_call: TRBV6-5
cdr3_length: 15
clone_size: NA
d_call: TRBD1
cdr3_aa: CASSYSTGATGELFF

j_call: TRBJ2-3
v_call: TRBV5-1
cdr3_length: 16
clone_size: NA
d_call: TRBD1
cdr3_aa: CASRLFGTGGTDTQYF

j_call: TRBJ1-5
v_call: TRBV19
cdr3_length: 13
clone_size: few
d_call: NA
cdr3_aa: CASNRDNGQPQHF

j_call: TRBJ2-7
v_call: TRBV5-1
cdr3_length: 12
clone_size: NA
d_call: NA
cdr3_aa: CASSAGAAEQYF

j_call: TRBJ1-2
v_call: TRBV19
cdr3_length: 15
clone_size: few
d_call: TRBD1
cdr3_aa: CASSIGTAANYGYTF

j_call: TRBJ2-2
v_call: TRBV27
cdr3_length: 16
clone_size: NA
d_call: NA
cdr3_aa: CASSPFGGYGTGELFF

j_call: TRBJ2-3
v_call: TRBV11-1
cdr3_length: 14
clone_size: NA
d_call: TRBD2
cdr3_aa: CASSWGGSTDTQYF

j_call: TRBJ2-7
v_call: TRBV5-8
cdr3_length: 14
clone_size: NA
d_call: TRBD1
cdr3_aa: CASSQTGTVYEQYF

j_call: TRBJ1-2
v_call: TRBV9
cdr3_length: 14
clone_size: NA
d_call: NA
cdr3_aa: CASSVETGEYGYTF

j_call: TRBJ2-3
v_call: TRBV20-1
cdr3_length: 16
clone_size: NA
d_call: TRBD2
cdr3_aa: CSASKDGGTTGDTQYF

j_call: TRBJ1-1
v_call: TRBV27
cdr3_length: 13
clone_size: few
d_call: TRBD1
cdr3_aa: CASLASGGAEAFF

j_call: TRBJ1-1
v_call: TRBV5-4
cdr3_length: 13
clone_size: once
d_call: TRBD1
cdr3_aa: CASSAGGGPEAFF

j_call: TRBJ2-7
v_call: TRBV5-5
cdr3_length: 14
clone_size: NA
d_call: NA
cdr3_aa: CASSLQERIVEQYF

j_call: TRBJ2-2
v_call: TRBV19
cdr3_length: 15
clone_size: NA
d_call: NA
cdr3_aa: CASKWRQSNTGELFF

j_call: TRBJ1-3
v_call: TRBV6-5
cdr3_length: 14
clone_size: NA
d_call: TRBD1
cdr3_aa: CASGQGAAGNTIYF

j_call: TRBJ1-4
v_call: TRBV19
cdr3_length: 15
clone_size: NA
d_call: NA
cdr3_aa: CASSIRGSTNEKLFF

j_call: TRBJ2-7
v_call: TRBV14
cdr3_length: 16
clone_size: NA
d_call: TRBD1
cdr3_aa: CASSPPPDRGFYEQYF

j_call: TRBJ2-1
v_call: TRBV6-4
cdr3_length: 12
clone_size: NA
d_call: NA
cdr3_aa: CASSGLGNEQFF

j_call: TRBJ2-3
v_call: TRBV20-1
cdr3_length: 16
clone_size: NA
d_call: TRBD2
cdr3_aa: CSASSQRGGFTDTQYF

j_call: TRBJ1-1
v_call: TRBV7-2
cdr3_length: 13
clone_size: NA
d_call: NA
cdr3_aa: CASSFYMRTEAFF

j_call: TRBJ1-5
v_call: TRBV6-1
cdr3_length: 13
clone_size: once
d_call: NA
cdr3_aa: CASSEVSVDPQHF

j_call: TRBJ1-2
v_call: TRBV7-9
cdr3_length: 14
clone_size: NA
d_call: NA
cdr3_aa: CASSFHDLSHGYTF

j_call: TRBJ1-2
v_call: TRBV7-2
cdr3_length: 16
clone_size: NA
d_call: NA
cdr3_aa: CASSLKGRGNNYGYTF

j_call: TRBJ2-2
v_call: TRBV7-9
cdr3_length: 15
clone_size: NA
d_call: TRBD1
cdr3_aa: CASSPQGARTGELFF

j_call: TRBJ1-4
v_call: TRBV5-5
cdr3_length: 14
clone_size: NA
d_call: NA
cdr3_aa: CASSFGSSGEKLFF

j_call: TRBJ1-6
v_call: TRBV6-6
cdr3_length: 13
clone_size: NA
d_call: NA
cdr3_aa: CASTLRENSPLHF

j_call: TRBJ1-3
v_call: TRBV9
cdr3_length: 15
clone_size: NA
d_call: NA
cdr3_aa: CASSVGQIYGNTIYF

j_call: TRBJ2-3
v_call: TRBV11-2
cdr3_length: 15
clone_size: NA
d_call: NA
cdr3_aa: CASSLQGTKGNTQYF

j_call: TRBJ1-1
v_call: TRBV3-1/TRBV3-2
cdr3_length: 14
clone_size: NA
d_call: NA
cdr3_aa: CASSQARRGAEAFF

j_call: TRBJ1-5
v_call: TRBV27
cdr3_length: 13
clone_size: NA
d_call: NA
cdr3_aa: CASSGQFNQPQHF

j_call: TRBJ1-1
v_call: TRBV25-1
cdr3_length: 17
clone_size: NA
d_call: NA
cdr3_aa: CASSDLGVTGRGTEAFF

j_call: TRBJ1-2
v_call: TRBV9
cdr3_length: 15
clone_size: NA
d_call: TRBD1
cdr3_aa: CASSPGTGYRYGYTF

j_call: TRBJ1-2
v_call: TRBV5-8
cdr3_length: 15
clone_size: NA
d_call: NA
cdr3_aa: CATLKGRPLNYGYTF

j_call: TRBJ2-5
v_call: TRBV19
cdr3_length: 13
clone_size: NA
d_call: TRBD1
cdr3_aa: CASSTDRAETQYF

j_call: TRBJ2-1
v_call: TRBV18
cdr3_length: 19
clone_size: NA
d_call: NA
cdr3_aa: CASSPPQGAKGGVRREQFF

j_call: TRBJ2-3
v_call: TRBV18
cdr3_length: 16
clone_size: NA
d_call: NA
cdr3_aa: CASSPPYLGSTDTQYF

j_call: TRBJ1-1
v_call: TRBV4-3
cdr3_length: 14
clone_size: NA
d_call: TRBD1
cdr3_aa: CASSEQGFNTEAFF

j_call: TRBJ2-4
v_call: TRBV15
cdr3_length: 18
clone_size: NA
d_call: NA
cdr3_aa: CATSRTGPGPKAKNIQYF

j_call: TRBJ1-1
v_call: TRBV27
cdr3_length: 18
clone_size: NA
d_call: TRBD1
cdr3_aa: CASSLYLGTGGSNTEAFF